What follows describes a single TCR beta chain. Antigen specificity is unknown. This record comes from a study of OX40 agonist ivuxolimab in advanced cancers. Whole-study context: The treatment was a fully human IgG2 OX40 agonist, ivuxolimab. General study results and limits: Undetermined was the antigen specificity of the expanded peripheral T cells.

Trimming took 1 base from V and 5 from J, leaving 12 bases between them. This CDR3 has 14 residues. From germline, CDR1 is MGHRA and CDR2 YSYEKL. Generated by immunoSEQ multiplex PCR, the TCRdb table keeps only in-frame clones and is missing some. This sample yields more than 50,000 clones, of which 75% to 90% are seen a single time; about 4.2% belongs to the top ten. The rearrangement uses TRBV4-1 and TRBJ2-7, with D perhaps TRBD1 (6 bases). The receptor comes from an adult with an advanced solid tumor such as melanoma, head and neck, liver or kidney cancer. Sequences were derived from CD4+ or CD8+ T cells sorted from blood, sampled in a trial of the OX40 agonist ivuxolimab. CDR3 sequence: CASSQGDRSHEQYF. The CDR3 DNA reads as TGCGCCAGCAGCCAAGGTGACAGGTCCCACGAGCAGTACTTC.